This T cell receptor (beta chain) was found in a study of CD8+ T cells in alopecia areata. Per germline, CDR1 SQVTM and CDR2 ANQGSEA. Trimming at V came to 2 bases and at J to 13 bases, leaving 10 bases not matched to a gene. This CDR3 is 13 amino acids long. RNA was isolated and reverse transcribed to cDNA, the sequencing template. TCRdb's table, derived via immunoSEQ multiplex PCR, lists solely in-frame clones and lacks some. There are more than 95,000 clones in the sample; 35% to 45% occur only once, and over 3% lies in the top ten. The sequencing input was CD4+ T cells sorted from blood. The sequence was collected from a human donor with alopecia areata. The chain uses TRBV29-1 and TRBJ2-7; 11 bases line up with TRBD2. In DNA form, the CDR3 reads TGCAGCGTTGAACAGCCACTAGCGGGAGTCGAATACTTC. Encoded protein: CSVEQPLAGVEYF.